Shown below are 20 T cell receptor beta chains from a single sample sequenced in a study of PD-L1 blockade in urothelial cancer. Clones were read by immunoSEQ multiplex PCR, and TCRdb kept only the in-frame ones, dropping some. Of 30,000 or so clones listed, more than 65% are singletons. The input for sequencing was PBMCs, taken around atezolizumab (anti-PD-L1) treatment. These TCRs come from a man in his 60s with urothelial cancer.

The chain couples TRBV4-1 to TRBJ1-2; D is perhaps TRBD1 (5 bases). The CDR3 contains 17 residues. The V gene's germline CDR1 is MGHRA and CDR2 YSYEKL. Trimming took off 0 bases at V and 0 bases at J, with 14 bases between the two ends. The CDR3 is CASSQEGVLGSNYGYTF. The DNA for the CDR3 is TGCGCCAGCAGCCAAGAAGGGGTTTTGGGGTCTAACTATGGCTACACCTTC.

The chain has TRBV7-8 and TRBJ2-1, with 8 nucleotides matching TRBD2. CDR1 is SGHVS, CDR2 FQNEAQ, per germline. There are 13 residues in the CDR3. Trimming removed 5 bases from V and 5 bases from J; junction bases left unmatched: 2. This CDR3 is CASSPGGDNEQFF. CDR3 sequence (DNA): TGTGCCAGCAGCCCCGGGGGGGACAATGAGCAGTTCTTC.

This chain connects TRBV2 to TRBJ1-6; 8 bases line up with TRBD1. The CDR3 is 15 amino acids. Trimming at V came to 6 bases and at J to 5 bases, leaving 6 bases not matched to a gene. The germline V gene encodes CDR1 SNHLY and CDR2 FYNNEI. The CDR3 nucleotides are TGTGCCAGCAGCGTCGGACAGGGAAATAATTCACCCCTCCACTTT. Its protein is CASSVGQGNNSPLHF. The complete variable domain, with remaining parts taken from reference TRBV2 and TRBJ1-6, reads EPEVTQTPSHQVTQMGQEVILRCVPISNHLYFYWYRQILGQKVEFLVSFYNNEISEKSEIFDDQFSVERPDGSNFTLKIRSTKLEDSAMYFCASSVGQGNNSPLHFGNGTRLTVT.

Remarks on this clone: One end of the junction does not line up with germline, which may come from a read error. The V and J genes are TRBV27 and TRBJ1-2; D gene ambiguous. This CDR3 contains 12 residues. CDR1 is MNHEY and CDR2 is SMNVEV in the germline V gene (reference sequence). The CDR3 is CASSLREQTWAF. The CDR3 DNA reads TGTGCCAGCAGTTTACGGGAACAGACCTGGGCCTTC.

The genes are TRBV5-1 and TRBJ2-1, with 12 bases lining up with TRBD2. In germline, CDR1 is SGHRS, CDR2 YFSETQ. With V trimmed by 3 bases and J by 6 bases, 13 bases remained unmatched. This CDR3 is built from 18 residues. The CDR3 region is CASSSVGGLAGRVNEQFF. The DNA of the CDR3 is TGCGCCAGCAGCTCGGTGGGCGGACTAGCGGGGCGGGTCAATGAGCAGTTCTTC.

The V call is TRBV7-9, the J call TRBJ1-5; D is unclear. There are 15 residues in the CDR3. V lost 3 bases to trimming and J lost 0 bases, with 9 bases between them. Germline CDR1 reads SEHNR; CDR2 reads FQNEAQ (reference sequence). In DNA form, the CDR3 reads TGTGCCAGCAGCTTGCGGCGGATTAGCAATCAGCCCCAGCATTTT. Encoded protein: CASSLRRISNQPQHF.

The CDR3 DNA is TGTGCCAGTAGTGACCGACAGGGGCGTAGCTATGGCTACACCTTC. Amino acids: CASSDRQGRSYGYTF. The rearrangement links TRBV19 to TRBJ1-2; TRBD1 aligns across 8 bases. Germline values: CDR1 LNHDA, CDR2 SQIVND (reference sequence). V lost 5 bases and J lost 4; bases outside the gene matches: 9. CDR3 size: 15 residues. Using reference TRBV19 and TRBJ1-2 for the parts outside the CDR3, the full variable domain is DGGITQSPKYLFRKEGQNVTLSCEQNLNHDAMYWYRQDPGQGLRLIYYSQIVNDFQKGDIAEGYSVSREKKESFPLTVTSAQKNPTAFYLCASSDRQGRSYGYTFGSGTRLTVV.

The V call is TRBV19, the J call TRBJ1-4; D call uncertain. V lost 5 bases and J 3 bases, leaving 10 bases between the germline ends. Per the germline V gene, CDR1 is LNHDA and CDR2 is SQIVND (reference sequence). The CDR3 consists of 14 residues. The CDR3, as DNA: TGTGCCAGTAGTCATGGCCAGGCTAATGAAAAACTGTTTTTT. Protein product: CASSHGQANEKLFF.

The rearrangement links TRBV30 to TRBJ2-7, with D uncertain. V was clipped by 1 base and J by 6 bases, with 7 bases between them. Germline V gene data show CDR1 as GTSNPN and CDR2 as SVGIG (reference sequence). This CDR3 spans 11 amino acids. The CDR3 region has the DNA TGTGCCTGGAGTGATGTGAGCGAGCAGTACTTC. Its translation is CAWSDVSEQYF.

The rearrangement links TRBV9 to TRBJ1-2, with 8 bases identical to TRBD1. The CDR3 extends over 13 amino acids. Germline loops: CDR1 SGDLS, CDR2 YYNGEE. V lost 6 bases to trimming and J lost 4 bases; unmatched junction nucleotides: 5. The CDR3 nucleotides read TGTGCCAGCACAGGGGGCGGCGGCTATGGCTACACCTTC. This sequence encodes CASTGGGGYGYTF.

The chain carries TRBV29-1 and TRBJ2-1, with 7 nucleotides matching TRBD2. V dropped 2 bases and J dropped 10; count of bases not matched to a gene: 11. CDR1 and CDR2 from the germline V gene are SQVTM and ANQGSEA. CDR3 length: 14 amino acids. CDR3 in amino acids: CSVERSGTYWEQFF. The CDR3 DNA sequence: TGCAGCGTTGAACGGAGCGGGACGTATTGGGAGCAGTTCTTC.

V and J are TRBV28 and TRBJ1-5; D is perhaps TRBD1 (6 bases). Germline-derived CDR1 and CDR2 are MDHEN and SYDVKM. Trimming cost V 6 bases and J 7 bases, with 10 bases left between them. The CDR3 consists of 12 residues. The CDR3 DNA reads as TGTGCCAGCAGACAGGGTTGGCAGCCCCAGCATTTT. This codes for CASRQGWQPQHF.

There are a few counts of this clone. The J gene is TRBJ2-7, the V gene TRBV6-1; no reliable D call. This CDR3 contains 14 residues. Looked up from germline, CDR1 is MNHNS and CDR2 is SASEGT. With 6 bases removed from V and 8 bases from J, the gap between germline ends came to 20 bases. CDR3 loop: CASSETTTSIKQYF. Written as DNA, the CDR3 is TGTGCCAGCAGCGAGACCACTACGAGTATCAAGCAGTACTTC.

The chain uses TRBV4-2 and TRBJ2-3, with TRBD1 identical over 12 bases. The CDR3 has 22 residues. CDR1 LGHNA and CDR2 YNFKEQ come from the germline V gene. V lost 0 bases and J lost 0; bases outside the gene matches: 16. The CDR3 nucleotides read TGTGCCAGCAGCCAAGATTTTGCCGGGACAGGGGGCCGGTCAACTAGCACAGATACGCAGTATTTT. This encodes CASSQDFAGTGGRSTSTDTQYF.

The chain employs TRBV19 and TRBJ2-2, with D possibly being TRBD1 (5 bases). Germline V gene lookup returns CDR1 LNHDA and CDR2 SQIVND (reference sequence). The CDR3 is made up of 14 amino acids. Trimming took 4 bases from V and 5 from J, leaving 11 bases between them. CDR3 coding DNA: TGTGCCAGTAGTAGATGGGCAGGGACCGGGGAGCTGTTTTTT. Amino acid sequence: CASSRWAGTGELFF. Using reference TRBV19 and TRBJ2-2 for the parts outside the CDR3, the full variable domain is DGGITQSPKYLFRKEGQNVTLSCEQNLNHDAMYWYRQDPGQGLRLIYYSQIVNDFQKGDIAEGYSVSREKKESFPLTVTSAQKNPTAFYLCASSRWAGTGELFFGEGSRLTVL.

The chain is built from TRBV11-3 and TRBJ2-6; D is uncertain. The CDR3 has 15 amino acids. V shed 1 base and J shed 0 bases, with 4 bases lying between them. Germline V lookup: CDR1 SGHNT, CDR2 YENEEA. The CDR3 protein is CASSLGSSGANVLTF. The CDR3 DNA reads TGTGCCAGCAGCTTAGGGAGCTCTGGGGCCAACGTCCTGACTTTC.

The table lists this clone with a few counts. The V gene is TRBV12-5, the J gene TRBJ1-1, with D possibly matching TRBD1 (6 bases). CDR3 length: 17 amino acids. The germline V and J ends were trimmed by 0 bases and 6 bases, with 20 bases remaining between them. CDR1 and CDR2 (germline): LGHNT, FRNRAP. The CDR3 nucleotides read TGTGCTAGTGGTTTGGTCATCGGGGGCGGGGGCGCCCCTGAAGCTTTCTTT. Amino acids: CASGLVIGGGGAPEAFF. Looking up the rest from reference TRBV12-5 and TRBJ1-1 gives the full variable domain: DARVTQTPRHKVTEMGQEVTMRCQPILGHNTVFWYRQTMMQGLELLAYFRNRAPLDDSGMPKDRFSAEMPDATLATLKIQPSEPRDSAVYFCASGLVIGGGGAPEAFFGQGTRLTVV.

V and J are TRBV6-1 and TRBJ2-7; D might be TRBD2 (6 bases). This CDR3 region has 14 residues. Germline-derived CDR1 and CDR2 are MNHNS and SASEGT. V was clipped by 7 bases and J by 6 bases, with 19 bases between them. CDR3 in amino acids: CASTGSRETLEQYF. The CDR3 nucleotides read TGTGCCAGCACTGGGTCCCGGGAGACTCTCGAGCAGTACTTC.

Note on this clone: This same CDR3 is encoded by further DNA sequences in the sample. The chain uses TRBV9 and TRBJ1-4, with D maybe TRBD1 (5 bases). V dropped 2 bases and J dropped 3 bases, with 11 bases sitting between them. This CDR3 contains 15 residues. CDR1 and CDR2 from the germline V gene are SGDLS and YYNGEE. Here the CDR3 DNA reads TGTGCCAGCAGCGTCGGGGGGGGATCTAATGAAAAACTGTTTTTT. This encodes CASSVGGGSNEKLFF.

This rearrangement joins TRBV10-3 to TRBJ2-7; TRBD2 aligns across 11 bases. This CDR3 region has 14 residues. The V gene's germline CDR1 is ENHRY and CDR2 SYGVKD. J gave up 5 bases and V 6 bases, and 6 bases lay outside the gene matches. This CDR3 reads CAIRASGGSDEQYF. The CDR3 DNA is TGTGCCATCAGAGCTAGCGGGGGGAGCGACGAGCAGTACTTC.